The source of this T cell receptor beta chain is a study of beta chain features in type 1 diabetes. Germline V CDR1 and CDR2: ENHRY, SYGVKD. The CDR3 sequence is 16 residues long. Deletions cut 3 bases from V and 4 bases from J, with 18 bases between. As every portion of the isolated RNA was reverse transcribed, the sequencing read expressed TCRB transcripts. Some clones are missing from TCRdb's copy, which holds only in-frame ones; the method was immunoSEQ multiplex PCR. Of roughly 700,000 clones detected, over 10% appear once; the ten largest clones hold less than 0.025%. Study results and caveats: PCR could preferentially amplify shorter templates, alike in patients and controls. All four CD4+ subsets from Type 1 diabetes patients carried moderately but significantly shorter TCRB CDR3s.

The sample holds a few counts of this clone. What it binds is not known. What was sequenced was naive CD4+ T cells from blood. The chain employs TRBV10-3 and TRBJ1-1, with D uncertain. The origin of this receptor is a man aged 18 to 29 with type 1 diabetes. CDR3: CAISDGYSGVGTEAFF. Here the CDR3 DNA reads TGTGCCATCAGTGATGGGTATAGCGGGGTTGGCACTGAAGCTTTCTTT.